A single sample is the source of the 20 T cell receptor beta chains below, sequenced in a study of T cell responses to AZD1222 COVID-19 vaccine. Only in-frame clones appear in the TCRdb table, and some are missing; sequencing was by immunoSEQ multiplex PCR. The sample holds about 100,000 clones; around 90% are singletons and the top ten take about 1.8%. Sequencing used peripheral blood, obtained on day 0 of AZD1222 vaccination. These receptors originate from an adult in good health.

The chain recombines TRBV19 with TRBJ1-2, with D tentatively TRBD1 (5 bases). CDR1 and CDR2 (germline): LNHDA, SQIVND (reference sequence). The CDR3 is 14 residues long. V was cut by 1 base and J by 4 bases, with 10 bases left in between. The CDR3 sequence is CASSIVTDIYGYTF. CDR3 nucleotide sequence: TGTGCCAGTAGTATAGTGACGGACATCTATGGCTACACCTTC.

The chain joins TRBV28 to TRBJ2-7, with 7 bases identical to TRBD1. The V gene end was trimmed by 7 bases and the J gene end by 2 bases; junction bases not matched to a gene: 11. The CDR3 contains 15 residues. CDR1 is MDHEN, CDR2 SYDVKM, per germline. The CDR3 DNA follows: TGTGCCAGCACCCCCTCCGGGACAGACCCCTACGAGCAGTACTTC. Amino acids: CASTPSGTDPYEQYF.

J is TRBJ1-1 and V is TRBV6-1; D gene uncertain. V was trimmed by 1 base and J by 5 bases, leaving 8 bases between them. This CDR3 has 13 amino acids. Germline V gene sequence: CDR1 MNHNS, CDR2 SASEGT. Here the CDR3 DNA reads TGTGCCAGCAGTGAAGTAATGGGGACTGAAGCTTTCTTT. Its translation is CASSEVMGTEAFF.

This chain joins TRBV2 and TRBJ1-5; 7 nucleotides line up with TRBD1. The CDR3 spans 15 residues. J gave up 6 bases and V 7 bases, and 12 bases lay outside the gene matches. Germline CDR1 and CDR2: SNHLY and FYNNEI. CDR3: CASNPGGYDRQPQHF. Written as DNA, the CDR3 is TGTGCCAGCAACCCAGGGGGATACGACCGTCAGCCCCAGCATTTT. The full variable domain, rest sourced from reference TRBV2 and TRBJ1-5, is EPEVTQTPSHQVTQMGQEVILRCVPISNHLYFYWYRQILGQKVEFLVSFYNNEISEKSEIFDDQFSVERPDGSNFTLKIRSTKLEDSAMYFCASNPGGYDRQPQHFGDGTRLSIL.

The chain couples TRBV7-9 to TRBJ2-4, with a weak D call TRBD2 (6 bases). CDR3 length: 16 amino acids. CDR1 and CDR2 (germline): SEHNR, FQNEAQ (reference sequence). With 0 bases removed from V and 0 bases from J, the gap between germline ends came to 9 bases. The CDR3 is CASSLASGLAKNIQYF. DNA for the CDR3: TGTGCCAGCAGCTTAGCTAGCGGACTAGCCAAAAACATTCAGTACTTC.

The chain joins TRBV27 to TRBJ1-6; D ambiguous. The CDR3 covers 12 residues. Germline V gene lookup returns CDR1 MNHEY and CDR2 SMNVEV (reference sequence). The V and J ends lost 4 bases and 9 bases respectively, with 7 bases between them. The CDR3 here is CASSSGGSPLHF. The CDR3 DNA reads as TGTGCCAGCAGTTCGGGAGGTTCACCCCTCCACTTT.

The chain couples TRBV25-1 to TRBJ1-3; D is ambiguous. Trimming removed 6 bases at V and 4 bases at J, with 7 bases between. CDR1 is MGHDK and CDR2 is SYGVNS in the germline V gene. The CDR3 consists of 12 residues. The CDR3 sequence: CASRASGNTIYF. The CDR3, as DNA: TGTGCCAGCAGGGCATCCGGAAACACCATATATTTT.

The chain recombines TRBV7-2 with TRBJ2-7; D uncertain. Trimming took 6 bases from V and 7 from J, leaving 13 bases between them. This CDR3 region has 12 residues. Germline CDR1 is SGHTA and CDR2 is FQGNSA. In DNA form, the CDR3 reads TGTGCCAGCAGTTCATACGGCCAAGAGCAGTACTTC. This gives the protein CASSSYGQEQYF.

This clone was counted a few times. The rearrangement links TRBV10-3 to TRBJ2-3; D unresolved. Trimming took off 2 bases at V and 3 bases at J, with 6 bases between the two ends. The CDR3 contains 13 residues. Germline lookup yields CDR1 ENHRY and CDR2 SYGVKD. The CDR3 DNA follows: TGTGCCATCAGTGAGGGGTTAACAGATACGCAGTATTTT. This sequence encodes CAISEGLTDTQYF.

The chain recombines TRBV10-1 with TRBJ2-6; the D call may be TRBD1 or TRBD2 (6 bases each). V was pared by 0 bases and J by 2 bases, with 20 bases between. Germline V gives CDR1 WNHNN, CDR2 SYGVQD (reference sequence). The CDR3 sequence is 20 residues long. CDR3 nucleotide sequence: TGCGCCAGCAGTGAGTCGCTTGGGGGGCTCCTCAACCCTGGGGCCAACGTCCTGACTTTC. Its translation: CASSESLGGLLNPGANVLTF.

The rearrangement joins TRBV5-6 to TRBJ1-5; TRBD1 is a possible D gene (5 bases). CDR3 length: 16 amino acids. CDR1 is SGHDT, CDR2 YYEEEE, per germline. With 2 bases removed from V and 0 bases from J, the gap between germline ends came to 12 bases. The CDR3 DNA sequence: TGTGCCAGCAGCTTCCGGGACGCCTATAGCAATCAGCCCCAGCATTTT. This codes for CASSFRDAYSNQPQHF.

The chain links TRBV5-8 to TRBJ1-5; D not resolved. Trimming took 5 bases from V and 13 from J, leaving 13 bases between them. This CDR3 contains 11 residues. Looked up from germline, CDR1 is SGHTS and CDR2 is YDEGEE. The CDR3 reads CASRAWGEQHF. As DNA, the CDR3 is TGTGCCAGCAGGGCCTGGGGAGAACAGCATTTT.

V is TRBV3-1 (or the pseudogene TRBV3-2) and J is TRBJ2-5; TRBD1 matches 9 bases. The CDR3 is made up of 15 amino acids. Trimming took 4 bases from V and 1 from J; bases not matched to a gene: 4. The germline gives CDR1 LGHDT, CDR2 YNNKEL (reference sequence). CDR3 protein: CASSLMGQGQETQYF. CDR3 bases: TGTGCCAGCAGCCTAATGGGACAGGGCCAAGAGACCCAGTACTTC.

CDR3 DNA: TGTGCCGCCGGGGGGGCGGCAGATACGCAGTATTTT. Amino acid sequence: CAAGGAADTQYF. The chain couples TRBV10-3 to TRBJ2-3, with 8 bases that match TRBD2. This CDR3 comprises 12 residues. Trimming took 11 bases from V and 4 from J; bases not matched to a gene: 5. Germline values: CDR1 ENHRY, CDR2 SYGVKD.

This chain uses TRBV21-1 with TRBJ1-3. TRBV21-1 is a documented pseudogene. CDR3 length: 16 residues. The CDR3: CASSKEESRSGNTIYF. CDR3 in DNA: TGTGCCAGCAGCAAAGAGGAGAGCCGCTCTGGAAACACCATATATTTT.

The chain links TRBV4-1 to TRBJ1-1; D unresolved. This CDR3 region has 13 residues. Trimming removed 0 bases at V and 5 bases at J, with 7 bases between. Germline V gives CDR1 MGHRA, CDR2 YSYEKL. CDR3 nucleotide sequence: TGCGCCAGCAGCCAAGAAGTCAGGACTGAAGCTTTCTTT. Residues: CASSQEVRTEAFF.

The rearrangement joins TRBV7-2 to TRBJ2-2; D may be TRBD1 (5 bases). V was trimmed by 1 base and J by 6 bases, leaving 6 bases between them. Germline V gives CDR1 SGHTA, CDR2 FQGNSA. The CDR3 covers 13 residues. DNA for the CDR3: TGTGCCAGCAGCTTAGGGGGCTCCGGGGAGCTGTTTTTT. It translates to CASSLGGSGELFF. Full variable domain (outside the CDR3, taken from reference TRBV7-2 and TRBJ2-2): GAGVSQSPSNKVTEKGKDVELRCDPISGHTALYWYRQSLGQGLEFLIYFQGNSAPDKSGLPSDRFSAERTGGSVSTLTIQRTQQEDSAVYLCASSLGGSGELFFGEGSRLTVL.

V usage is TRBV10-3 and J usage is TRBJ2-1; tentatively, D is TRBD2 (5 bases). V was clipped by 7 bases and J by 4 bases, with 11 bases between them. CDR1 is ENHRY, CDR2 SYGVKD, per germline. This CDR3 is built from 13 residues. The CDR3 DNA is TGTGCCATCACAAGCGGTTCTTACAATGAGCAGTTCTTC. It translates to CAITSGSYNEQFF.

CDR3 amino acids: CASSEVRNSPLHF. In DNA form, the CDR3 reads TGTGCCAGCAGTGAAGTGAGGAATTCACCCCTCCACTTT. The chain joins TRBV6-1 to TRBJ1-6; no firm D call. Between the trimmed V and J ends, which lost 1 base and 7 bases, there was a span of 5 bases. The CDR3 length is 13 residues. Per germline, CDR1 MNHNS and CDR2 SASEGT.

This clone appeared a single time. This chain links TRBV27 with TRBJ2-7, with 7 positions matching TRBD2. CDR1 and CDR2 from the germline V gene are MNHEY and SMNVEV (reference sequence). V trimming: 3 bases; J trimming: 2 bases; junction bases outside the gene matches: 7. This CDR3 region has 15 residues. CDR3 nucleotides: TGTGCCAGCAGTTTTAAGCTAGCGGTACCCTACGAGCAGTACTTC. It encodes CASSFKLAVPYEQYF.